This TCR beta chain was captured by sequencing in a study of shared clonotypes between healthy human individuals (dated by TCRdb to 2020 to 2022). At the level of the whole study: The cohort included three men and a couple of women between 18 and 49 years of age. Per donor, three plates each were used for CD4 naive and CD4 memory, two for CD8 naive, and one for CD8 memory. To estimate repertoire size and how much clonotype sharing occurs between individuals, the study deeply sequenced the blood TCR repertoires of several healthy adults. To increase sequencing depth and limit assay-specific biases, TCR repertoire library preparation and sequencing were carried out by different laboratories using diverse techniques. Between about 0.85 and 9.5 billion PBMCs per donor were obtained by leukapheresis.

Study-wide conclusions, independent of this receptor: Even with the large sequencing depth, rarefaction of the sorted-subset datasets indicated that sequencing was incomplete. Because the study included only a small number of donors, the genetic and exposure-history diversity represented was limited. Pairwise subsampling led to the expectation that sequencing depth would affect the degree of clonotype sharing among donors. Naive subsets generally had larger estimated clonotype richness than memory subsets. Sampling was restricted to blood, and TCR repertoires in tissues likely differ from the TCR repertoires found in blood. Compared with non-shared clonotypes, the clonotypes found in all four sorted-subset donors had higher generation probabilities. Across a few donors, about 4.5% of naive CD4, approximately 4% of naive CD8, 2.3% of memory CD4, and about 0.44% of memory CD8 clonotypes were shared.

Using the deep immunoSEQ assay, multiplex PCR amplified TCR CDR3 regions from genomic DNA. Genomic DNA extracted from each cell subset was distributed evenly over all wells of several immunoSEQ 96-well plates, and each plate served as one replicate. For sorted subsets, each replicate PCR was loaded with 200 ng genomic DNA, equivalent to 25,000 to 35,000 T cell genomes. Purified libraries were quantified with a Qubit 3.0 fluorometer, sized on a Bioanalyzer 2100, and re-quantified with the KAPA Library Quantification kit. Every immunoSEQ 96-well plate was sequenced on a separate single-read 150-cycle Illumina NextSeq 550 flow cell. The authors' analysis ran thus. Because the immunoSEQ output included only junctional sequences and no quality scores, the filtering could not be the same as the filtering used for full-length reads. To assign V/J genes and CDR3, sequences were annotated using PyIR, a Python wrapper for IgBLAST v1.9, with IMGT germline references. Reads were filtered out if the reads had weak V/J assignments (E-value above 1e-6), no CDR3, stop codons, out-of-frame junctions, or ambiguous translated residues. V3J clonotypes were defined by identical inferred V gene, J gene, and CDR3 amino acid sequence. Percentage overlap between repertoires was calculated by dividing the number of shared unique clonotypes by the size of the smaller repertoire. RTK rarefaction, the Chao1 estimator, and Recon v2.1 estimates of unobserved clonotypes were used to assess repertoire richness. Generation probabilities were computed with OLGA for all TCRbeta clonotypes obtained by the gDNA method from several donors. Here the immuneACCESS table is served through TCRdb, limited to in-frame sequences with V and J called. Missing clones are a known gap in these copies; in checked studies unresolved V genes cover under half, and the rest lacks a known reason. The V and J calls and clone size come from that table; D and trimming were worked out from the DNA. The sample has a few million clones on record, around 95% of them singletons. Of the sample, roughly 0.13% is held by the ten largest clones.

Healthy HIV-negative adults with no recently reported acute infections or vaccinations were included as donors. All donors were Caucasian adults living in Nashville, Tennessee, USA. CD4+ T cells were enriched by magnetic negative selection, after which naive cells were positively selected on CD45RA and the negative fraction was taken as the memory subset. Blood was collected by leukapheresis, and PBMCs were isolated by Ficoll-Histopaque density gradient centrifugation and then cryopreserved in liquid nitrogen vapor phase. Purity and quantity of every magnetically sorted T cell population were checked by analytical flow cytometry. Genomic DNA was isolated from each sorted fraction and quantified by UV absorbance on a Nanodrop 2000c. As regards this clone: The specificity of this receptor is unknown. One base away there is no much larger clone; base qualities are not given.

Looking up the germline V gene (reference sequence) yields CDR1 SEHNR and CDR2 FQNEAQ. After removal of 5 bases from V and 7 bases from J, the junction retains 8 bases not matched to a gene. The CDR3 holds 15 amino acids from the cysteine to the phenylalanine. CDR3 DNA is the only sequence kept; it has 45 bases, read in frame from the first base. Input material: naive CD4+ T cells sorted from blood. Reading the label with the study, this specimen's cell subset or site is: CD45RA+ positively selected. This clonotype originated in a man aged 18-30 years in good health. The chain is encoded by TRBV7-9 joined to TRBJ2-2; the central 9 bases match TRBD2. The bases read TGTGCCAGCAGCAAGACGACTAGCGGAAGCGGGGAGCTGTTTTTT. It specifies CASSKTTSGSGELFF.